The next 30 T cell receptor beta chains were all read from a single sample in a study of beta chain features in type 1 diabetes. Since all of the isolated RNA was reverse transcribed, expressed TCRB transcripts were what got sequenced. Using immunoSEQ multiplex PCR, the repertoire was profiled, and TCRdb retains in-frame clones only, with some absent. The data show nearly 350,000 clones, less than 9.5% seen once. The sequenced sample was central memory CD4+ T cells from blood. The source is a woman aged 18-35 years in good health.

This clone was seen only a few times. The chain uses TRBV18 and TRBJ1-5; D not resolved. The CDR3 consists of 15 residues. V was clipped by 3 bases and J by 1 base, with 10 bases between them. Germline V gene sequence: CDR1 KGHSH, CDR2 LQKENI. The CDR3 reads CASSPRAASNQPQHF. The CDR3 bases are TGTGCCAGCTCACCTCGGGCGGCGAGCAATCAGCCCCAGCATTTT. Looking up the rest from reference TRBV18 and TRBJ1-5 gives the full variable domain: NAGVMQNPRHLVRRRGQEARLRCSPMKGHSHVYWYRQLPEEGLKFMVYLQKENIIDESGMPKERFSAEFPKEGPSILRIQQVVRGDSAAYFCASSPRAASNQPQHFGDGTRLSIL.

There are a few counts of this clone. The chain recombines TRBV7-2 with TRBJ2-6, with D possibly called TRBD1 or TRBD2 (6 bases each). The CDR3 runs 18 residues. V was cut by 5 bases and J by 4 bases, with 21 bases left in between. Germline V gives CDR1 SGHTA, CDR2 FQGNSA. CDR3 nucleotide sequence: TGTGCCAGCAGCCGAGCCCCAACGGGGGCGTGGGGGGCCAACGTCCTGACTTTC. Translating it yields CASSRAPTGAWGANVLTF. The complete variable domain, with remaining parts taken from reference TRBV7-2 and TRBJ2-6, reads GAGVSQSPSNKVTEKGKDVELRCDPISGHTALYWYRQSLGQGLEFLIYFQGNSAPDKSGLPSDRFSAERTGGSVSTLTIQRTQQEDSAVYLCASSRAPTGAWGANVLTFGAGSRLTVL.

The chain couples TRBV30 to TRBJ1-5; D is unresolved. The CDR3 sequence is 17 residues long. Germline CDR1 and CDR2: GTSNPN and SVGIG (reference sequence). V shed 0 bases and J shed 4 bases, with 19 bases lying between them. The CDR3: CAWSVPPRVGENQPQHF. DNA for the CDR3: TGTGCCTGGAGTGTACCCCCTCGGGTAGGAGAAAATCAGCCCCAGCATTTT.

The V call is TRBV15, the J call TRBJ2-2; a possible D gene is TRBD2 (5 bases). The germline gives CDR1 LNHNV, CDR2 YYDKDF (reference sequence). Trimming took 0 bases from V and 4 from J, leaving 12 bases between them. The CDR3 contains 16 residues. DNA for the CDR3: TGTGCCACCAGCAGAGATGGCGTCGCGGGCACCGGGGAGCTGTTTTTT. It codes for CATSRDGVAGTGELFF.

The sample holds a few counts of this clone. The sample has other DNA sequences that encode this CDR3 too. The rearrangement uses TRBV14 and TRBJ2-5; unclear D gene. Trimming removed 3 bases at V and 2 bases at J, with 7 bases between. The CDR3 runs 13 residues. Germline V gene sequence: CDR1 SGHDN, CDR2 FVKESK. CDR3 region: CASSQAPQETQYF. The CDR3 DNA follows: TGTGCCAGCAGCCAGGCCCCACAAGAGACCCAGTACTTC. Supplemented by reference TRBV14 and TRBJ2-5, the full variable domain reads EAGVTQFPSHSVIEKGQTVTLRCDPISGHDNLYWYRRVMGKEIKFLLHFVKESKQDESGMPNNRFLAERTGGTYSTLKVQPAELEDSGVYFCASSQAPQETQYFGPGTRLLVL.

The sample holds a few counts of this clone. The chain employs TRBV7-2 and TRBJ2-1; 10 bases are shared with TRBD2. The CDR3 covers 15 residues. Trimming at V came to 2 bases and at J to 8 bases, leaving 6 bases not matched to a gene. The V gene's germline CDR1 is SGHTA and CDR2 FQGNSA. CDR3 DNA sequence: TGTGCCAGCAGCTTACTAGCGGGAGCTGCCCATGAGCAGTTCTTC. It translates to CASSLLAGAAHEQFF. Using reference TRBV7-2 and TRBJ2-1 for the parts outside the CDR3, the full variable domain is GAGVSQSPSNKVTEKGKDVELRCDPISGHTALYWYRQSLGQGLEFLIYFQGNSAPDKSGLPSDRFSAERTGGSVSTLTIQRTQQEDSAVYLCASSLLAGAAHEQFFGPGTRLTVL.

On this clone: Distinct nucleotide sequences in the sample also encode this CDR3. This chain uses TRBV6-5 with TRBJ2-7; no firm D call. Germline values: CDR1 MNHEY, CDR2 SVGAGI. This CDR3 has 11 amino acids. Trimming removed 0 bases at V and 7 bases at J, with 4 bases between. The CDR3 DNA follows: TGTGCCAGCAGTTACTCGTCTGAGCAGTACTTC. Its protein product is CASSYSSEQYF.

The CDR3 is CACAPRFQETQYF. In DNA, the CDR3 is TGTGCCTGCGCTCCTAGGTTCCAAGAGACCCAGTACTTC. The rearrangement joins TRBV6-1 to TRBJ2-5; D remains ambiguous. Trimming pared 11 bases from V and 1 base from J, leaving 14 bases between. The CDR3 runs 13 residues. Per the germline V gene, CDR1 is MNHNS and CDR2 is SASEGT.

This clone was seen a few times. J is TRBJ2-7 and V is TRBV10-3; D is perhaps TRBD1 (8 bases). V was clipped by 6 bases and J by 0 bases, with 15 bases between them. The CDR3 has 15 residues. The germline CDR1 and CDR2 sequences are ENHRY and SYGVKD. The CDR3 spells CAIRSGTGDSYEQYF. The CDR3, as DNA: TGTGCCATCAGAAGCGGGACAGGTGACTCCTACGAGCAGTACTTC.

In this sample, this clone turned up a few times. The chain uses TRBV7-2 and TRBJ2-1; no reliable D call. The germline V gene encodes CDR1 SGHTA and CDR2 FQGNSA. V dropped 3 bases and J dropped 8 bases, with 5 bases sitting between them. This CDR3 spans 11 amino acids. CDR3 protein: CASSFGYEQFF. The CDR3 nucleotides read TGTGCCAGCAGCTTCGGGTATGAGCAGTTCTTC.

This rearrangement joins TRBV4-2 to TRBJ2-5; possible D gene TRBD1, 6 bases. Germline V gives CDR1 LGHNA, CDR2 YNFKEQ. V lost 0 bases and J 4 bases, leaving 12 bases between the germline ends. CDR3 length equals 15 residues. In nucleotides, the CDR3 is TGTGCCAGCAGCCAAGATCCCGGGACACGAGAGACCCAGTACTTC. It translates to CASSQDPGTRETQYF.

Only a few counts were recorded for this clone. The chain couples TRBV4-3 to TRBJ1-1; possible D gene TRBD1, 5 bases. Trimming left V 1 base short and J 6 bases short, with 18 bases between. CDR3 length: 16 amino acids. Germline V gives CDR1 LGHNA, CDR2 YSLEER. Here the CDR3 reads CASSQALRGGYAEAFF. CDR3 bases: TGCGCCAGCAGCCAAGCCCTGCGTGGGGGTTACGCTGAAGCTTTCTTT.

This clone was seen a handful of times. The J gene is TRBJ2-2, the V gene TRBV7-3, with D unclear. V was cut by 2 bases and J by 6 bases, with 10 bases left in between. CDR3 length equals 14 residues. Germline CDR1 reads SGHTA; CDR2 reads FQGTGA. CDR3 protein: CASSLDRSAGELFF. CDR3 DNA sequence: TGTGCCAGCAGCTTAGATCGGTCGGCCGGGGAGCTGTTTTTT. Looking up the rest from reference TRBV7-3 and TRBJ2-2 gives the full variable domain: GAGVSQTPSNKVTEKGKYVELRCDPISGHTALYWYRQSLGQGPEFLIYFQGTGAADDSGLPNDRFFAVRPEGSVSTLKIQRTERGDSAVYLCASSLDRSAGELFFGEGSRLTVL.

This clone has only a few counts. The J gene is TRBJ2-2, the V gene TRBV4-2; 13 positions match TRBD2. CDR1 LGHNA and CDR2 YNFKEQ come from the germline V gene. The CDR3 loop spans 14 amino acids. Trimming at V came to 5 bases and at J to 7 bases, leaving 1 base not matched to a gene. The CDR3 reads CASSTSGRDGELFF. CDR3 nucleotides: TGTGCCAGCAGCACTAGCGGGAGGGACGGGGAGCTGTTTTTT.

This clone has only a few counts. This chain connects TRBV5-6 to TRBJ1-2; D is unclear. Trimming pared 0 bases from V and 8 bases from J, leaving 11 bases between. The CDR3 is 13 residues long. CDR1 is SGHDT and CDR2 is YYEEEE in the germline V gene. The CDR3 here is CASSLGREVGYTF. The CDR3 nucleotides read TGTGCCAGCAGCTTGGGAAGGGAGGTCGGCTACACCTTC.

This clone showed up just a few times. The gene calls are TRBV7-2 and TRBJ2-6; 11 positions agree with TRBD2. From germline, CDR1 is SGHTA and CDR2 FQGNSA. Trimming removed 3 bases from V and 0 bases from J; junction bases left unmatched: 4. This CDR3 region has 18 residues. The CDR3 nucleotides read TGTGCCAGCAGCTTTCGACTAGCGGGAAACTCTGGGGCCAACGTCCTGACTTTC. Amino acid sequence: CASSFRLAGNSGANVLTF. Full variable domain (rest looked up from reference TRBV7-2 and TRBJ2-6): GAGVSQSPSNKVTEKGKDVELRCDPISGHTALYWYRQSLGQGLEFLIYFQGNSAPDKSGLPSDRFSAERTGGSVSTLTIQRTQQEDSAVYLCASSFRLAGNSGANVLTFGAGSRLTVL.

V is TRBV6-6 and J is TRBJ1-1; D is unclear. V was shortened by 8 bases and J by 4 bases, with 11 bases between the two germline ends. The CDR3 sequence is 12 residues long. Germline CDR1 reads MNHNY; CDR2 reads SVGAGI (reference sequence). In nucleotides, the CDR3 is TGTGCCAGCCGAATCCGTGGCACTGAAGCTTTCTTT. Encoded protein: CASRIRGTEAFF.

This clone has just a few counts. The rearrangement uses TRBV9 and TRBJ2-1; D not resolved. Trimming removed 3 bases at V and 0 bases at J, with 7 bases between. This CDR3 contains 14 residues. Germline-derived CDR1 and CDR2 are SGDLS and YYNGEE. The CDR3: CASSGRYSYNEQFF. CDR3 nucleotide sequence: TGTGCCAGCAGCGGACGGTACTCCTACAATGAGCAGTTCTTC.

This clone turned up a few times. V is TRBV7-2 and J is TRBJ2-2, with 7 bases identical to TRBD2. This CDR3 region has 15 residues. V shed 7 bases and J 6 bases; nucleotides not matched to a gene: 11. Germline V gene lookup returns CDR1 SGHTA and CDR2 FQGNSA. CDR3 residues: CASKPAREGSGELFF. The CDR3 coding sequence is TGTGCCAGCAAGCCAGCAAGGGAGGGATCCGGGGAGCTGTTTTTT. The full variable domain, completed using reference TRBV7-2 and TRBJ2-2, is GAGVSQSPSNKVTEKGKDVELRCDPISGHTALYWYRQSLGQGLEFLIYFQGNSAPDKSGLPSDRFSAERTGGSVSTLTIQRTQQEDSAVYLCASKPAREGSGELFFGEGSRLTVL.

This clone turned up a few times. The V and J genes are TRBV28 and TRBJ2-3; D is unclear. V lost 7 bases to trimming and J lost 4 bases, with 9 bases between them. The CDR3 is 12 amino acids. Germline V gene lookup returns CDR1 MDHEN and CDR2 SYDVKM. CDR3 in DNA: TGTGCCAGCACCCAACGGCCAGATACGCAGTATTTT. This codes for CASTQRPDTQYF. The full variable domain, rest sourced from reference TRBV28 and TRBJ2-3, is DVKVTQSSRYLVKRTGEKVFLECVQDMDHENMFWYRQDPGLGLRLIYFSYDVKMKEKGDIPEGYSVSREKKERFSLILESASTNQTSMYLCASTQRPDTQYFGPGTRLTVL.

This clone occurred many times. The rearrangement joins TRBV5-4 to TRBJ1-2, with 9 nucleotides matching TRBD1. V dropped 1 base and J dropped 8; count of bases not matched to a gene: 12. Germline V gene sequence: CDR1 SGHNT, CDR2 YYREEE (reference sequence). The length of the CDR3 is 16 residues. The DNA for the CDR3 is TGTGCCAGCAGCTTGACCTCCGGACAGGGGCTGCGAGGCTACACCTTC. This translates into CASSLTSGQGLRGYTF.

The chain's CDR3 is CASSQGTGTYEQYF. The CDR3 DNA reads TGTGCCAGCTCACAGGGGACAGGGACCTACGAGCAGTACTTC. The chain uses TRBV18 and TRBJ2-7, with 9 bases aligning to TRBD1. With V trimmed by 4 bases and J by 2 bases, 3 bases remained unmatched. This CDR3 spans 14 amino acids. Germline V gene data show CDR1 as KGHSH and CDR2 as LQKENI.

This clone occurred a few times. The rearrangement joins TRBV7-2 to TRBJ2-3, with 8 bases that match TRBD2. V lost 5 bases, J lost 5 bases, and 6 bases stayed unmatched. Germline V gene data show CDR1 as SGHTA and CDR2 as FQGNSA. CDR3 length equals 14 residues. CDR3 region: CASSRTSFLDTQYF. Here the CDR3 DNA reads TGTGCCAGCAGCCGGACTAGCTTTTTAGATACGCAGTATTTT. The variable domain in full, with the rest retrieved from reference TRBV7-2 and TRBJ2-3, is GAGVSQSPSNKVTEKGKDVELRCDPISGHTALYWYRQSLGQGLEFLIYFQGNSAPDKSGLPSDRFSAERTGGSVSTLTIQRTQQEDSAVYLCASSRTSFLDTQYFGPGTRLTVL.

This clone was detected a few times. The rearrangement links TRBV5-1 to TRBJ2-4; D possibly uses TRBD1 or TRBD2 (5 bases each). The CDR3 spans 15 residues. Looked up from germline, CDR1 is SGHRS and CDR2 is YFSETQ. Trimming left V 4 bases short and J 5 bases short, with 16 bases between. CDR3 region: CASSQGLSSQNIQYF. The DNA of the CDR3 is TGCGCCAGCAGCCAGGGCCTATCTAGCCAAAACATTCAGTACTTC.

The rearrangement joins TRBV6-5 to TRBJ2-1; D is perhaps TRBD1 or TRBD2 (6 bases each). Germline V lookup: CDR1 MNHEY, CDR2 SVGAGI. CDR3 length: 13 residues. The V end lost 5 bases, the J end lost 9 bases, and 14 bases lay between the germline ends. The CDR3 nucleotides are TGTGCCAGCAGTCTTACTAGCAGGGGTGAGCAGTTCTTC. Translated: CASSLTSRGEQFF.

This clone was observed at least ten times. The chain employs TRBV7-2 and TRBJ2-5; D not certain. Between the trimmed V and J ends, which lost 0 bases and 1 base, there was a span of 6 bases. The CDR3 has 14 amino acids. CDR1 is SGHTA and CDR2 is FQGNSA in the germline V gene. CDR3 DNA sequence: TGTGCCAGCAGCTTAGCAGTATCCCAAGAGACCCAGTACTTC. This codes for CASSLAVSQETQYF.

The CDR3 loop is CATSRPRTSGKGEGEQYF. CDR3 sequence (DNA): TGTGCCACCAGCAGACCCAGGACTAGCGGGAAGGGTGAGGGCGAGCAGTACTTC. This chain connects TRBV15 to TRBJ2-7; 12 bases map to TRBD2. V shed 2 bases, J shed 6 bases, and the junction held 14 bases outside the gene matches. Germline V gene lookup returns CDR1 LNHNV and CDR2 YYDKDF (reference sequence). This CDR3 contains 18 residues.

J is TRBJ2-3 and V is TRBV10-3, with D possibly matching TRBD1 (5 bases). The germline CDR1 and CDR2 sequences are ENHRY and SYGVKD. The CDR3 loop spans 15 amino acids. V lost 6 bases to trimming and J lost 3 bases, with 16 bases between them. The CDR3 is CAIRTSVGPTDTQYF. CDR3 in DNA: TGTGCCATCAGAACCTCCGTGGGGCCGACAGATACGCAGTATTTT.

This clone turned up a few times. The rearrangement joins TRBV15 to TRBJ2-1, with D perhaps matching TRBD1 (5 bases). CDR1 and CDR2 from the germline V gene are LNHNV and YYDKDF (reference sequence). V lost 5 bases, J lost 8 bases, and 22 bases lay in between. The CDR3 loop spans 16 amino acids. The CDR3 nucleotides read TGTGCCACCAGCGAAGCAGGGCTACAAATGGGGCATGAGCAGTTCTTC. This encodes CATSEAGLQMGHEQFF.

This chain joins TRBV2 and TRBJ1-2; a weak D match, TRBD1 (5 bases). This CDR3 has 14 residues. CDR1 and CDR2 from the germline V gene are SNHLY and FYNNEI. Trimming took off 6 bases at V and 8 bases at J, with 19 bases between the two ends. DNA for the CDR3: TGTGCCAGCAGCGTAAAGAAGGAGAGGGGAGGCTACACCTTC. The encoded protein is CASSVKKERGGYTF.